Following are 26 T cell receptor beta chains from one sample sequenced in a study of cytomegalovirus exposure and HLA in healthy donors. Researchers ran the PCR with 60 Vbeta and 13 Jbeta primers. Here immunoSEQ multiplex PCR was the method, and the copy in TCRdb shows in-frame clones only, minus some. The sample holds around 130,000 clones, around 8.5% seen once. Sequences were obtained from PBMCs. These receptors originate from a man aged 35 to 55 in good health and CMV-seronegative.

The sample holds a few counts of this clone. J is TRBJ2-3 and V is TRBV7-9, with 11 bases matching TRBD2. CDR3 size: 17 residues. Germline CDR1 reads SEHNR; CDR2 reads FQNEAQ (reference sequence). Trimming cost V 5 bases and J 2 bases; bases outside gene matches: 9. Written as DNA, the CDR3 is TGTGCCAGCAGCGCACCGGGACTAGCGGTTTACACAGATACGCAGTATTTT. This encodes CASSAPGLAVYTDTQYF.

This clone was counted a few times. V is TRBV7-2 and J is TRBJ2-1; perhaps TRBD2 as D (6 bases). There are 13 residues in the CDR3. Trimming shortened V by 2 bases and J by 9 bases, and 11 bases separated the two germline ends. Germline V lookup: CDR1 SGHTA, CDR2 FQGNSA. CDR3 in DNA: TGTGCCAGCAGCTTAAATGTCGGGGGTGAGCAGTTCTTC. Its translation: CASSLNVGGEQFF. Variable domain in full (rest from reference TRBV7-2 and TRBJ2-1): GAGVSQSPSNKVTEKGKDVELRCDPISGHTALYWYRQSLGQGLEFLIYFQGNSAPDKSGLPSDRFSAERTGGSVSTLTIQRTQQEDSAVYLCASSLNVGGEQFFGPGTRLTVL.

The chain has TRBV6-5 and TRBJ1-2, with no clear D. V was pared by 2 bases and J by 0 bases, with 7 bases between. This CDR3 has 14 amino acids. CDR1 is MNHEY, CDR2 SVGAGI, per germline. In DNA, the CDR3 is TGTGCCAGCAGTTACGGCCGAACTAACTATGGCTACACCTTC. This sequence encodes CASSYGRTNYGYTF.

The table lists this clone with a few counts. The J gene is TRBJ2-7, the V gene TRBV6-1; D remains ambiguous. Germline assignment: CDR1 MNHNS and CDR2 SASEGT. Deletions cut 7 bases from V and 9 bases from J, with 13 bases between. The CDR3 has 11 amino acids. The CDR3 reads CASNLPTRQYF. CDR3 nucleotide sequence: TGTGCCAGCAACCTACCGACAAGGCAGTACTTC.

The J gene is TRBJ1-1, the V gene TRBV12-2; the table's D call, TRBD1, has no DNA check behind it. TRBV12-2 is classified as a pseudogene. The CDR3 contains 18 residues. The CDR3 loop is CASRPRTGPAHMNTEAFF. CDR3 nucleotide sequence: TGTGCAAGTCGCCCCCGGACAGGGCCTGCGCACATGAACACTGAAGCTTTCTTT.

V usage is TRBV6-5 and J usage is TRBJ2-5; D possibly corresponds to TRBD1 (5 bases). Germline values: CDR1 MNHEY, CDR2 SVGAGI. Trimming stripped 2 bases from V and 4 bases from J, with 11 bases between. The CDR3 is made up of 14 amino acids. The chain's CDR3 is CASSYRGGVETQYF. The CDR3 DNA follows: TGTGCCAGCAGTTACAGGGGCGGAGTAGAGACCCAGTACTTC.

This clone showed up just a few times. The chain joins TRBV5-6 to TRBJ1-5; D is ambiguous. The V end lost 3 bases, the J end lost 5 bases, and 18 bases lay between the germline ends. This CDR3 contains 16 residues. Per the germline V gene, CDR1 is SGHDT and CDR2 is YYEEEE. CDR3 in amino acids: CASSSRHSRLHQPQHF. The CDR3 DNA reads TGTGCCAGCAGCTCCCGGCACAGTAGGCTCCATCAGCCCCAGCATTTT.

The chain uses TRBV9 and TRBJ2-7; 10 bases align to TRBD1. Germline loops: CDR1 SGDLS, CDR2 YYNGEE. V trimming: 3 bases; J trimming: 3 bases; junction bases outside the gene matches: 3. CDR3 length equals 14 residues. DNA of the CDR3: TGTGCCAGCAGCGACCGGGACAGGGGCTACGAGCAGTACTTC. Translated: CASSDRDRGYEQYF.

A single count supports this clone. V usage is TRBV5-4 and J usage is TRBJ1-3; D is ambiguous. CDR3 length: 14 residues. The germline V and J ends were trimmed by 4 bases and 4 bases, with 12 bases remaining between them. Per the germline V gene, CDR1 is SGHNT and CDR2 is YYREEE (reference sequence). The CDR3 sequence: CASSQEVDGNTIYF. DNA for the CDR3: TGTGCCAGCAGCCAGGAGGTTGACGGAAACACCATATATTTT.

A few counts support this clone. The chain joins TRBV25-1 to TRBJ2-7; 9 bases line up with TRBD1. The germline gives CDR1 MGHDK, CDR2 SYGVNS. The CDR3 is 15 amino acids. With 4 bases clipped from V and 2 bases from J, the junction kept 6 bases outside the gene matches. The CDR3 nucleotides read TGTGCCAGCAGTGGACCGGGACAGGGTCCCTACGAGCAGTACTTC. Translating it yields CASSGPGQGPYEQYF.

There are a few counts of this clone. The same CDR3 arises from other DNA sequences in this sample as well. This chain joins TRBV6-5 and TRBJ1-1; no definite D call. The CDR3 runs to 14 residues. Trimming left V 7 bases short and J 4 bases short, with 16 bases between. Germline CDR1 is MNHEY and CDR2 is SVGAGI. CDR3 coding DNA: TGTGCCAGCACGGAGGGCGGATCAATCACTGAAGCTTTCTTT. It codes for CASTEGGSITEAFF.

The chain links TRBV28 to TRBJ1-5; no clear D gene. The CDR3 spans 14 residues. The V gene's germline CDR1 is MDHEN and CDR2 SYDVKM. V was shortened by 6 bases and J by 7 bases, with 16 bases between the two germline ends. In nucleotides, the CDR3 is TGTGCCAGCAGCCGGAACTGGGCCCGACAGCCCCAGCATTTT. It codes for CASSRNWARQPQHF.

The chain combines TRBV30 with TRBJ2-6, with 7 bases lining up with TRBD2. Trimming cost V 7 bases and J 0 bases; bases outside gene matches: 24. The length of the CDR3 is 21 residues. The germline gives CDR1 GTSNPN, CDR2 SVGIG (reference sequence). The CDR3 region is CASNKYSGPHRLSSGANVLTF. DNA of the CDR3: TGTGCCTCGAACAAATATAGCGGGCCCCACCGACTTAGCTCTGGGGCCAACGTCCTGACTTTC.

This clone was seen many times. This chain links TRBV5-1 with TRBJ2-6, with a tentative D call TRBD1 (5 bases). The CDR3 extends over 15 amino acids. In germline, CDR1 is SGHRS, CDR2 YFSETQ. V was clipped by 5 bases and J by 0 bases, with 9 bases between them. The CDR3 sequence is CASRRQNSGANVLTF. For the CDR3, the DNA is TGCGCCAGCAGGCGACAGAACTCTGGGGCCAACGTCCTGACTTTC.

This clone came up a few times. The chain recombines TRBV6-5 with TRBJ2-3; 10 nucleotides agree with TRBD1. Germline trimming cut 8 bases from V and 4 bases from J; bases unmatched to any gene: 6. CDR3 length: 14 residues. From germline, CDR1 is MNHEY and CDR2 SVGAGI. Here the CDR3 reads CASEGQGSADTQYF. The CDR3 DNA reads TGTGCCAGCGAGGGACAGGGGTCCGCAGATACGCAGTATTTT.

This clone was recorded a few times. The chain is built from TRBV27 and TRBJ2-1; 15 nucleotides align to TRBD2. CDR3 length: 19 amino acids. The germline V gene encodes CDR1 MNHEY and CDR2 SMNVEV (reference sequence). V gave up 2 bases and J gave up 0 bases; unmatched junction bases: 5. The DNA for the CDR3 is TGTGCCAGCAGTTTAAGGGGACTAGCGGGGGGTAGCTCCTACAATGAGCAGTTCTTC. Translated: CASSLRGLAGGSSYNEQFF.

This clone was counted between two and nine times. The chain carries TRBV30 and TRBJ1-6; possibly TRBD1 for D (5 bases). V dropped 6 bases and J dropped 5 bases, with 17 bases sitting between them. This CDR3 spans 15 amino acids. Germline V gives CDR1 GTSNPN, CDR2 SVGIG (reference sequence). CDR3 protein: CACPSRGTNNSPLHF. For the CDR3, the DNA is TGTGCCTGCCCGTCGCGGGGGACCAATAATTCACCCCTCCACTTT.

This clone has a handful of counts. This chain connects TRBV19 to TRBJ1-2; D is undetermined. Trimming stripped 0 bases from V and 0 bases from J, with 5 bases between. CDR3 length: 14 amino acids. Per germline, CDR1 LNHDA and CDR2 SQIVND (reference sequence). CDR3: CASSIDLTNYGYTF. CDR3 DNA sequence: TGTGCCAGTAGTATAGATCTAACTAACTATGGCTACACCTTC.

The CDR3: CASRERGREGDTGELFF. The DNA of the CDR3 is TGTGCCAGCAGGGAAAGGGGCAGGGAGGGCGACACCGGGGAGCTGTTTTTT. The V and J genes are TRBV7-2 and TRBJ2-2, with 7 positions matching TRBD2. This CDR3 comprises 17 residues. Germline CDR1 and CDR2: SGHTA and FQGNSA. V gave up 6 bases and J gave up 3 bases; unmatched junction bases: 13.

The chain has TRBV10-2 and TRBJ1-1, with 7 positions matching TRBD1. Germline-derived CDR1 and CDR2 are WSHSY and SAAADI. The length of the CDR3 is 15 residues. V trimming: 2 bases; J trimming: 4 bases; junction bases outside the gene matches: 7. This chain's CDR3 is CASSEEGAPGTEAFF. Here the CDR3 DNA reads TGCGCCAGCAGTGAGGAGGGGGCACCGGGCACTGAAGCTTTCTTT.

The rearrangement joins TRBV9 to TRBJ1-1; 7 bases align to TRBD1. The CDR3 spans 15 residues. Per germline, CDR1 SGDLS and CDR2 YYNGEE. The trim removed 4 bases at V and 3 bases at J, leaving 9 bases unmatched. CDR3 coding DNA: TGTGCCAGCAGCTCCCAACAGGGGTTGGACACTGAAGCTTTCTTT. Protein sequence: CASSSQQGLDTEAFF.

This clone was counted between two and nine times. The rearrangement uses TRBV9 and TRBJ2-3, with TRBD1 as a possible D gene (6 bases). The germline V and J ends were trimmed by 0 bases and 4 bases, with 12 bases remaining between them. CDR3 size: 15 residues. Germline V lookup: CDR1 SGDLS, CDR2 YYNGEE. In nucleotides, the CDR3 is TGTGCCAGCAGCGTAGGAGGGGGACGCGCAGATACGCAGTATTTT. It encodes CASSVGGGRADTQYF.

The rearrangement links TRBV4-1 to TRBJ2-3; maybe TRBD1 (5 bases). V was cut by 5 bases and J by 4 bases, with 16 bases left in between. This CDR3 contains 15 residues. Germline CDR1 and CDR2: MGHRA and YSYEKL. The DNA of the CDR3 is TGCGCCAGCAGCTCCCAGGGAAACATGCCAGATACGCAGTATTTT. Encoded protein: CASSSQGNMPDTQYF.

The chain is built from TRBV15 and TRBJ2-3, with TRBD1 matching 7 bases. Germline V gene data show CDR1 as LNHNV and CDR2 as YYDKDF (reference sequence). The CDR3 is made up of 15 amino acids. The V gene end was trimmed by 4 bases and the J gene end by 2 bases; junction bases not matched to a gene: 6. CDR3 sequence (DNA): TGTGCCACCAGCAATTCCAGGGGGAACACAGATACGCAGTATTTT. It translates to CATSNSRGNTDTQYF.

The chain recombines TRBV7-8 with TRBJ2-6; D uncertain. There are 14 residues in the CDR3. Trimming removed 3 bases at V and 0 bases at J, with 3 bases between. CDR1 is SGHVS, CDR2 FQNEAQ, per germline. The CDR3 sequence: CASSFLSGANVLTF. DNA for the CDR3: TGTGCCAGCAGCTTTCTCTCTGGGGCCAACGTCCTGACTTTC.

The J gene is TRBJ2-3, the V gene TRBV2; possible D gene TRBD2, 5 bases. This CDR3 spans 15 amino acids. Trimming took 6 bases from V and 5 from J, leaving 18 bases between them. Looked up from germline, CDR1 is SNHLY and CDR2 is FYNNEI. CDR3 DNA sequence: TGTGCCAGCAGCAGAGCAGGCGATGAGGGAGATACGCAGTATTTT. Translated, it gives CASSRAGDEGDTQYF.